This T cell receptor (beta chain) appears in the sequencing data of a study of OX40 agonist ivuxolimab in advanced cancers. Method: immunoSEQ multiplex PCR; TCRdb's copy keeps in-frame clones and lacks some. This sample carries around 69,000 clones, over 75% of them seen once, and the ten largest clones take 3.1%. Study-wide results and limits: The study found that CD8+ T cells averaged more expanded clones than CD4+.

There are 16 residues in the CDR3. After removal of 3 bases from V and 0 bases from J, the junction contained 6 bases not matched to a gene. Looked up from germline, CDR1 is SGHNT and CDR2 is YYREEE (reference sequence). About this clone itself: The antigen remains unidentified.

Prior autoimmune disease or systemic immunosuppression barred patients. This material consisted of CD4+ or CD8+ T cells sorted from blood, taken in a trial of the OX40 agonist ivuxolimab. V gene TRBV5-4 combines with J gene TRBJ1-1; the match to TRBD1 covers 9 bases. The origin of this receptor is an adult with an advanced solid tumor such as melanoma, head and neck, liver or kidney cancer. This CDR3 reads CASSSGQGLMNTEAFF. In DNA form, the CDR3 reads TGTGCCAGCAGCTCGGGACAGGGCCTAATGAACACTGAAGCTTTCTTT. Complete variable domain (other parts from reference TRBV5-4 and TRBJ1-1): ETGVTQSPTHLIKTRGQQVTLRCSSQSGHNTVSWYQQALGQGPQFIFQYYREEENGRGNFPPRFSGLQFPNYSSELNVNALELDDSALYLCASSSGQGLMNTEAFFGQGTRLTVV.